The clone carrying this TCR beta chain showed up just a few times. Its antigen is unidentified. The sample comes from a study of cytomegalovirus exposure and HLA in healthy donors. Study summary: Sequencing of 180 million or so T cells in an earlier analysis found about 120 million unique TCR beta sequences. Clustering assigned about four fifths of the roughly 400 genotyped donors to the Caucasian-associated ancestry cluster.

PCR involved 60 Vbeta and 13 Jbeta primers. Clones were sequenced by immunoSEQ multiplex PCR, and TCRdb holds only the in-frame ones, with some missing. This sample yields around 150,000 clones, of which about 80% are seen a single time; around an eighth belongs to the top ten. Germline CDR1 is LNHDA and CDR2 is SQIVND (reference sequence). Trimming cost V 5 bases and J 3 bases, with 10 bases left between them. The length of the CDR3 is 13 residues. Broader study findings: Clonal expansion was found to be greater in HLA-associated TCR beta chains than in equally common others in a later analysis. Reports credit the classifier with highly specific, highly sensitive diagnosis of cytomegalovirus status.

This clonotype originated in a woman between 40 and 55 years old in good health and CMV-seronegative. The V gene is TRBV19, the J gene TRBJ2-5; D is perhaps TRBD1 (6 bases). The sequencing sample was made of PBMCs. The CDR3 loop is CASSPDREETQYF. The CDR3, as DNA: TGTGCCAGTAGTCCGGACAGAGAAGAGACCCAGTACTTC.